The 9 T cell receptor beta chains given below trace back to one sample, sequenced in a study of T cells in narcolepsy. Profiling relied on immunoSEQ multiplex PCR, and the TCRdb table lists in-frame clones only, not all of them. The sample includes tens of thousands of clones, around 85% of them seen just once. What was sequenced was CD45RA- memory CD4+ T cells from PBMCs. The receptors derive from a human donor with narcolepsy.

The chain has TRBV5-4 and TRBJ2-7; the D gene is possibly TRBD2 (5 bases). Germline CDR1 is SGHNT and CDR2 is YYREEE (reference sequence). With 2 bases removed from V and 0 bases from J, the gap between germline ends came to 12 bases. The CDR3 totals 15 residues. For the CDR3, the DNA is TGTGCCAGCAGCTTCGGAAGCGGTAGCTCCTACGAGCAGTACTTC. Translated: CASSFGSGSSYEQYF.

The chain employs TRBV5-1 and TRBJ2-5; D might be TRBD2 (5 bases). The V gene's germline CDR1 is SGHRS and CDR2 YFSETQ. The CDR3 totals 15 residues. Trimming took 0 bases from V and 5 from J, leaving 14 bases between them. CDR3 sequence reads: CASSLAARSGETQYF. The CDR3 bases are TGCGCCAGCAGCTTGGCGGCCCGGTCGGGGGAGACCCAGTACTTC.

The genes are TRBV6-4 and TRBJ2-2, with a possible D match to TRBD1 (5 bases). The V end was cut by 5 bases, the J end by 4 bases, with 8 bases between. The germline V gene has CDR1 MRHNA and CDR2 SNTAGT. The CDR3 has 13 residues. CDR3 residues: CASSLQGTGELFF. The DNA of the CDR3 is TGTGCCAGCAGTCTTCAGGGCACCGGGGAGCTGTTTTTT.

J is TRBJ2-7 and V is TRBV30; tentative D call: TRBD2 (7 bases). V lost 0 bases and J lost 0, with 15 bases in between. Germline CDR1 is GTSNPN and CDR2 is SVGIG (reference sequence). The CDR3 totals 16 residues. CDR3 nucleotides: TGTGCCTGGAGTGTACGGGGGGCCAGGAGCTCCTACGAGCAGTACTTC. Residues: CAWSVRGARSSYEQYF.

The chain joins TRBV6-5 to TRBJ2-6; D unresolved. Per the germline V gene, CDR1 is MNHEY and CDR2 is SVGAGI. Deletions cut 2 bases from V and 0 bases from J, with 8 bases between. The CDR3 length is 16 residues. The CDR3 nucleotides are TGTGCCAGCAGTTACGAGAAGCTCTCTGGGGCCAACGTCCTGACTTTC. Translation gives CASSYEKLSGANVLTF.

The V call is TRBV5-1, the J call TRBJ2-5, with 7 bases matching TRBD1. CDR1 is SGHRS and CDR2 is YFSETQ in the germline V gene. There are 16 residues in the CDR3. After removal of 3 bases from V and 2 bases from J, the junction contained 10 bases not matched to a gene. CDR3 sequence reads: CASSSLLGQEQETQYF. The CDR3 DNA sequence: TGCGCCAGCAGCTCATTATTAGGACAGGAACAAGAGACCCAGTACTTC. The full variable domain, completed using reference TRBV5-1 and TRBJ2-5, is KAGVTQTPRYLIKTRGQQVTLSCSPISGHRSVSWYQQTPGQGLQFLFEYFSETQRNKGNFPGRFSGRQFSNSRSEMNVSTLELGDSALYLCASSSLLGQEQETQYFGPGTRLLVL.

The chain has TRBV5-1 and TRBJ1-1; the D is unclear. The germline gives CDR1 SGHRS, CDR2 YFSETQ. CDR3 length equals 12 residues. The ends were cut back, 8 bases at V and 1 base at J, with 9 bases in the middle. The CDR3 spells CARPTWNTEAFF. The CDR3 nucleotides are TGCGCCAGACCTACATGGAACACTGAAGCTTTCTTT.

The rearrangement uses TRBV5-6 and TRBJ2-7; D possibly corresponds to TRBD1 (5 bases). The germline V gene has CDR1 SGHDT and CDR2 YYEEEE. Deletions cut 0 bases from V and 3 bases from J, with 13 bases between. The CDR3 extends over 15 amino acids. The CDR3 coding sequence is TGTGCCAGCAGCTTGGTGGCAGGGAACAACTACGAGCAGTACTTC. Its protein product is CASSLVAGNNYEQYF.

DNA for the CDR3: TGCGCCAGCAGACCCGGACAGGCAACTAATGAAAAACTGTTTTTT. Its protein product is CASRPGQATNEKLFF. V is TRBV4-3 and J is TRBJ1-4; TRBD1 matches 7 bases. The CDR3 is made up of 15 amino acids. The V segment lost 6 bases and the J segment 0 bases; nucleotides outside the gene matches: 4. Looked up from germline, CDR1 is LGHNA and CDR2 is YSLEER.